Below are 26 T cell receptor beta chains sequenced from a single sample in a study of cytomegalovirus exposure and HLA in healthy donors. Primers for the PCR totalled 60 Vbeta and 13 Jbeta. The assay was immunoSEQ multiplex PCR, and TCRdb's table has in-frame clones only and misses some. The data show about 160,000 clones, with about 79% seen just once and 0.85% to 1% held by the top ten. Sequenced sample: PBMCs. These receptors were taken from a woman aged 45-65 years in good health and CMV-seropositive.

The rearrangement uses TRBV5-4 and TRBJ2-3; possible D gene TRBD1, 6 bases. V shed 2 bases and J shed 7 bases, with 14 bases lying between them. CDR1 SGHNT and CDR2 YYREEE come from the germline V gene (reference sequence). The CDR3 length is 14 residues. CDR3 sequence: CASSFSRGSHTQYF. DNA of the CDR3: TGTGCCAGCAGCTTCTCTAGGGGGTCACATACGCAGTATTTT.

The V gene is TRBV4-3, the J gene TRBJ2-1, with 9 bases aligning to TRBD1. The CDR3 is 14 amino acids. Germline lookup yields CDR1 LGHNA and CDR2 YSLEER. The junction had 5 bases not matched to a gene; V was cut back by 2 bases and J by 9 bases. In DNA, the CDR3 is TGCGCCAGCAGCCAACTCAGACAGGGGGGTGAGCAGTTCTTC. Translation: CASSQLRQGGEQFF.

V usage is TRBV18 and J usage is TRBJ2-5, with D possibly TRBD1 on 6 matching bases. V lost 3 bases and J 3 bases, leaving 11 bases between the germline ends. The CDR3 loop spans 14 amino acids. From germline, CDR1 is KGHSH and CDR2 LQKENI. CDR3 loop: CASSPGGAEETQYF. DNA for the CDR3: TGTGCCAGCTCACCTGGGGGCGCCGAAGAGACCCAGTACTTC.

The rearrangement links TRBV6-5 to TRBJ1-2; D is unresolved. The CDR3 runs to 13 residues. CDR1 and CDR2 (germline): MNHEY, SVGAGI. V was trimmed by 6 bases and J by 0 bases, leaving 8 bases between them. The CDR3 nucleotides are TGTGCCAGCAGCCCCGGGTCTAACTATGGCTACACCTTC. It translates to CASSPGSNYGYTF.

The V and J genes are TRBV25-1 and TRBJ1-2; no reliable D call. Germline V gene sequence: CDR1 MGHDK, CDR2 SYGVNS. Trimming left V 7 bases short and J 5 bases short, with 17 bases between. The CDR3 consists of 14 residues. CDR3 in DNA: TGTGCCAGCACTCATGGGTCCACGGGGTATGGCTACACCTTC. Its translation is CASTHGSTGYGYTF.

The chain links TRBV28 to TRBJ1-5; the D gene is possibly TRBD1 (5 bases). The CDR3 loop spans 12 amino acids. Germline assignment: CDR1 MDHEN and CDR2 SYDVKM. V was clipped by 11 bases and J by 4 bases, with 12 bases between them. CDR3 sequence (DNA): TGTGCCGAAGCGGGGGGGAATCAGCCCCAGCATTTT. Translation: CAEAGGNQPQHF. The whole variable domain, filled in from reference TRBV28 and TRBJ1-5, reads DVKVTQSSRYLVKRTGEKVFLECVQDMDHENMFWYRQDPGLGLRLIYFSYDVKMKEKGDIPEGYSVSREKKERFSLILESASTNQTSMYLCAEAGGNQPQHFGDGTRLSIL.

Only a few counts were recorded for this clone. The V call is TRBV9, the J call TRBJ2-7; 11 bases fit TRBD2. The CDR3 sequence is 15 residues long. Germline V gene lookup returns CDR1 SGDLS and CDR2 YYNGEE. The ends lost 3 bases at V and 1 base at J; junction bases unmatched: 3. The CDR3 loop reads CASSATSGSSYEQYF. CDR3 nucleotide sequence: TGTGCCAGCAGCGCAACTAGCGGGAGTTCCTACGAGCAGTACTTC.

J is TRBJ1-2 and V is TRBV25-1; D is possibly TRBD1 (5 bases). This CDR3 has 12 amino acids. With 8 bases removed from V and 4 bases from J, the gap between germline ends came to 11 bases. The germline gives CDR1 MGHDK, CDR2 SYGVNS. DNA for the CDR3: TGTGCCAGCTCAGGGTTTGGCTATGGCTACACCTTC. It specifies CASSGFGYGYTF.

The genes are TRBV14 and TRBJ1-3, with 7 positions matching TRBD1. CDR1 and CDR2 from the germline V gene are SGHDN and FVKESK. J gave up 0 bases and V 1 base, and 6 bases lay outside the gene matches. The CDR3 totals 17 residues. CDR3 coding DNA: TGTGCCAGCAGCCAAGGGGGGACAGCCTACTCTGGAAACACCATATATTTT. Encoded protein: CASSQGGTAYSGNTIYF.

This chain connects TRBV11-2 to TRBJ1-1; D is undetermined. This CDR3 has 15 residues. Per germline, CDR1 SGHAT and CDR2 FQNNGV. The V end lost 5 bases, the J end lost 5 bases, and 18 bases lay between the germline ends. This CDR3 is CASSPRSGGETEAFF. The CDR3 DNA follows: TGTGCCAGCAGCCCGAGAAGTGGTGGTGAAACTGAAGCTTTCTTT.

The chain couples TRBV5-1 to TRBJ1-2; TRBD1 matches at 7 bases. Per the germline V gene, CDR1 is SGHRS and CDR2 is YFSETQ. With V trimmed by 0 bases and J by 4 bases, 6 bases remained unmatched. CDR3 length: 15 amino acids. CDR3 sequence (DNA): TGCGCCAGCAGCTTGGAACCAGGGGGAGTCTATGGCTACACCTTC. Its translation: CASSLEPGGVYGYTF.

J is TRBJ1-6 and V is TRBV5-4; D is ambiguous. Trimming took 3 bases from V and 8 from J, leaving 9 bases between them. This CDR3 has 13 residues. Germline V CDR1 and CDR2: SGHNT, YYREEE (reference sequence). CDR3 sequence: CASSSVPHSPLHF. Written as DNA, the CDR3 is TGTGCCAGCAGCTCAGTTCCTCATTCACCCCTCCACTTT.

This chain connects TRBV28 to TRBJ2-7, with 9 bases identical to TRBD1. The CDR3 consists of 17 residues. Germline loops: CDR1 MDHEN, CDR2 SYDVKM. The trim removed 3 bases at V and 6 bases at J, leaving 15 bases unmatched. The CDR3 is CASSFVPGTGNFCEQYF. In DNA form, the CDR3 reads TGTGCCAGCAGTTTCGTACCCGGGACAGGGAATTTCTGCGAGCAGTACTTC. Supplemented by reference TRBV28 and TRBJ2-7, the full variable domain reads DVKVTQSSRYLVKRTGEKVFLECVQDMDHENMFWYRQDPGLGLRLIYFSYDVKMKEKGDIPEGYSVSREKKERFSLILESASTNQTSMYLCASSFVPGTGNFCEQYFGPGTRLTVT.

The V and J genes are TRBV19 and TRBJ2-1; TRBD2 is a possible D gene (6 bases). Germline values: CDR1 LNHDA, CDR2 SQIVND (reference sequence). V lost 3 bases and J 5 bases, leaving 8 bases between the germline ends. The CDR3 spans 13 residues. CDR3: CASSMWGDNEQFF. CDR3 coding DNA: TGTGCCAGTAGTATGTGGGGGGACAATGAGCAGTTCTTC.

The chain joins TRBV5-1 to TRBJ2-3; perhaps TRBD2 as D (6 bases). This CDR3 spans 16 amino acids. CDR1 SGHRS and CDR2 YFSETQ come from the germline V gene. V was shortened by 1 base and J by 6 bases, with 18 bases between the two germline ends. The DNA for the CDR3 is TGCGCCAGCAGCTTGTCGGAGCGGGCCTTGCAGGATACGCAGTATTTT. It is translated as CASSLSERALQDTQYF.

The rearrangement links TRBV19 to TRBJ1-5; TRBD1 aligns across 9 bases. The CDR3 extends over 16 amino acids. Trimming took 5 bases from V and 7 from J; bases not matched to a gene: 12. The germline CDR1 and CDR2 sequences are LNHDA and SQIVND (reference sequence). The CDR3 coding sequence is TGTGCCAGTAGTGTACCCTACAGGGGGCGTGGGCAGCCCCAGCATTTT. Amino acid sequence: CASSVPYRGRGQPQHF.

This chain uses TRBV12-2 with TRBJ1-2. TRBV12-2 constitutes a pseudogene. The CDR3 loop spans 17 amino acids. CDR3 loop: CASRFYRGDSGIDGYTF. The DNA for the CDR3 is TGTGCAAGTCGCTTCTATCGGGGAGACTCGGGAATAGATGGCTACACCTTC.

The chain links TRBV4-3 to TRBJ2-3; TRBD2 agrees at 11 bases. The CDR3 runs to 15 residues. V shed 5 bases, J shed 6 bases, and the junction held 7 bases outside the gene matches. Germline CDR1 reads LGHNA; CDR2 reads YSLEER. This chain's CDR3 is CASSTTSGGPDTQYF. DNA for the CDR3: TGCGCCAGCAGCACAACTAGCGGGGGCCCGGATACGCAGTATTTT.

This sequence joins TRBV6-5 and TRBJ2-7; 8 nucleotides align to TRBD2. V lost 6 bases, J lost 2 bases, and 9 bases stayed unmatched. Germline CDR1 reads MNHEY; CDR2 reads SVGAGI. The CDR3 has 15 residues. As DNA, the CDR3 is TGTGCCAGCAGCTTCCTGGGGCGGGGGGCCTACGAGCAGTACTTC. Translated: CASSFLGRGAYEQYF.

This clone appeared a single time. This rearrangement joins TRBV28 to TRBJ1-5; D may be TRBD1 (5 bases). The CDR3 is 14 residues long. Germline CDR1 MDHEN, CDR2 SYDVKM. The V and J ends lost 2 bases and 6 bases respectively, with 11 bases between them. The CDR3 here is CASSLGTEAQPQHF. The CDR3 DNA reads as TGTGCCAGCAGTTTAGGGACTGAGGCTCAGCCCCAGCATTTT.

The chain couples TRBV6-5 to TRBJ2-7, with 9 bases that match TRBD1. J was trimmed by 4 bases and V by 4 bases; bases with no gene match: 5. This CDR3 is 14 amino acids long. Germline lookup yields CDR1 MNHEY and CDR2 SVGAGI. The CDR3 here is CASSFTGGLYEQYF. CDR3 bases: TGTGCCAGCAGTTTTACAGGGGGCTTGTACGAGCAGTACTTC.

This rearrangement joins TRBV27 to TRBJ1-2; 9 bases fit TRBD1. Trimming took 2 bases from V and 10 from J; bases not matched to a gene: 14. This CDR3 contains 16 residues. CDR1 is MNHEY, CDR2 SMNVEV, per germline (reference sequence). The CDR3 loop is CASSLRKDRGAWSYTF. DNA for the CDR3: TGTGCCAGCAGTTTACGAAAGGACAGGGGAGCATGGTCCTACACCTTC.

The chain has TRBV18 and TRBJ2-5; D possibly corresponds to TRBD2 (7 bases). V dropped 6 bases and J dropped 5 bases, with 19 bases sitting between them. CDR3 size: 15 residues. CDR1 KGHSH and CDR2 LQKENI come from the germline V gene. CDR3 sequence reads: CASSPAGAHRETQYF. The CDR3 DNA sequence: TGTGCCAGCTCCCCTGCGGGGGCCCACCGTGAGACCCAGTACTTC.

The chain employs TRBV28 and TRBJ1-3; 12 nucleotides agree with TRBD1. J lost 6 bases, V lost 4 bases, and 10 bases had no gene match. Germline CDR1 MDHEN, CDR2 SYDVKM. The CDR3 sequence is 17 residues long. CDR3 sequence: CASSSPGTGGALNTIYF. DNA of the CDR3: TGTGCCAGCAGTTCCCCAGGGACAGGGGGCGCGTTAAACACCATATATTTT. Combining the CDR3 with reference TRBV28 and TRBJ1-3 gives the whole variable domain DVKVTQSSRYLVKRTGEKVFLECVQDMDHENMFWYRQDPGLGLRLIYFSYDVKMKEKGDIPEGYSVSREKKERFSLILESASTNQTSMYLCASSSPGTGGALNTIYFGEGSWLTVV.

This clone was seen only once. The genes are TRBV7-8 and TRBJ2-7; 10 bases agree with TRBD1. The V gene end was trimmed by 4 bases and the J gene end by 7 bases; junction bases not matched to a gene: 13. The CDR3 has 16 amino acids. Germline lookup yields CDR1 SGHVS and CDR2 FQNEAQ. The CDR3 nucleotides are TGTGCCAGCAGCTATCTGCCTGGACAGGGGGTAAGGGAGCAGTACTTC. Residues: CASSYLPGQGVREQYF.

This rearrangement joins TRBV19 to TRBJ2-7; TRBD1 agrees at 8 bases. The CDR3 extends over 13 amino acids. The germline V gene has CDR1 LNHDA and CDR2 SQIVND (reference sequence). V dropped 5 bases and J dropped 7; count of bases not matched to a gene: 7. DNA for the CDR3: TGTGCCAGTAGTTGGCAGGGGGCAGGAGAGCAGTACTTC. This encodes CASSWQGAGEQYF.